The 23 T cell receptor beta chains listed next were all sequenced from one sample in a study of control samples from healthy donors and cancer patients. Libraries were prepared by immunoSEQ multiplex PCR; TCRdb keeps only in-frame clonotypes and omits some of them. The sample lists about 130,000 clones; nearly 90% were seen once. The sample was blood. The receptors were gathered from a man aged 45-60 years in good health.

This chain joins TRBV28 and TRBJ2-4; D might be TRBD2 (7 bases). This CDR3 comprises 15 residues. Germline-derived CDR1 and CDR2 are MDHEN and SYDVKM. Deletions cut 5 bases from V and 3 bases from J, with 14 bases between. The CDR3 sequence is CASSSRGAVKNIQYF. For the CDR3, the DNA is TGTGCCAGCAGTAGTCGGGGGGCCGTCAAAAACATTCAGTACTTC.

CDR3 in amino acids: CASSEGQAAYNSPLHF. The CDR3 DNA reads as TGTGCCAGCAGTGAGGGACAGGCAGCCTATAATTCACCCCTCCACTTT. V is TRBV2 and J is TRBJ1-6, with 8 bases identical to TRBD1. This CDR3 contains 16 residues. Germline CDR1 and CDR2: SNHLY and FYNNEI. After removal of 3 bases from V and 2 bases from J, the junction contained 3 bases not matched to a gene.

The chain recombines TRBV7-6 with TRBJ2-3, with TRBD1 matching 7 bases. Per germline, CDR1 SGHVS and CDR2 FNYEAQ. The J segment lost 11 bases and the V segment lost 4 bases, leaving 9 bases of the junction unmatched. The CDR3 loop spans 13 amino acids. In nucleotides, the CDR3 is TGTGCCAGCAGCTCAGACGGGACAGCGGAGCAGTATTTT. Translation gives CASSSDGTAEQYF. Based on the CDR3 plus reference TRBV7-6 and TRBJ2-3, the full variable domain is GAGVSQSPRYKVTKRGQDVALRCDPISGHVSLYWYRQALGQGPEFLTYFNYEAQQDKSGLPNDRFSAERPEGSISTLTIQRTEQRDSAMYRCASSSDGTAEQYFGPGTRLTVL.

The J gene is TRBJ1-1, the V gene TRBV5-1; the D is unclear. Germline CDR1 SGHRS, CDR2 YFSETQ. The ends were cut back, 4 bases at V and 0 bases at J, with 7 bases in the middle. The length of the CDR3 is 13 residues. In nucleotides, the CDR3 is TGCGCCAGCAGCCTCTCTTTGAACACTGAAGCTTTCTTT. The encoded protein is CASSLSLNTEAFF.

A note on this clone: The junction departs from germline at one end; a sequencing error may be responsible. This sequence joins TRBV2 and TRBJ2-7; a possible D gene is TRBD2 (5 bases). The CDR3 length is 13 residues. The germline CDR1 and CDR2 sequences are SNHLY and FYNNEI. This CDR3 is CASSVSRDRERHF. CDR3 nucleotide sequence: TGTGCCAGCAGTGTTTCCAGAGATCGCGAGCGGCACTTC.

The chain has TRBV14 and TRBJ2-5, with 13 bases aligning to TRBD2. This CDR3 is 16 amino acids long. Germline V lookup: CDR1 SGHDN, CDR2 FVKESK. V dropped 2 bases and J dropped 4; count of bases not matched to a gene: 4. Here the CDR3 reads CASSQLLAGGLETQYF. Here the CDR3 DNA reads TGTGCCAGCAGCCAATTACTAGCGGGGGGGCTAGAGACCCAGTACTTC.

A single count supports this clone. DNA for the CDR3: TGCAGCGTTGAAAGGGCCCAGAACACTGAAGCTTTCTTT. It yields the protein CSVERAQNTEAFF. The genes are TRBV29-1 and TRBJ1-1; D gene ambiguous. V gave up 2 bases and J gave up 1 base, with 8 bases separating them. Germline V gene data show CDR1 as SQVTM and CDR2 as ANQGSEA. The CDR3 runs to 13 residues.

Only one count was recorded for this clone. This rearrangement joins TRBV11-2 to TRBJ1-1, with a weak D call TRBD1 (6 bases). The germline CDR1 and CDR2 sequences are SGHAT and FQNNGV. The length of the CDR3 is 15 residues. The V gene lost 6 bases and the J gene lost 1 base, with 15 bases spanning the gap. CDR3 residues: CASRPDRRENTEAFF. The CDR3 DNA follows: TGTGCCAGCAGGCCCGACAGGAGAGAGAACACTGAAGCTTTCTTT.

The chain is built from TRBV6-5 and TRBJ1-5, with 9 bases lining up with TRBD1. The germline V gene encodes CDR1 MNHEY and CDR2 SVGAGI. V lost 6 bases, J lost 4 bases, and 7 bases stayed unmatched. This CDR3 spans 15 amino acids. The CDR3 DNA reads TGTGCCAGCAGACCCGACAGGGGGTTTAATCAGCCCCAGCATTTT. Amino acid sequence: CASRPDRGFNQPQHF.

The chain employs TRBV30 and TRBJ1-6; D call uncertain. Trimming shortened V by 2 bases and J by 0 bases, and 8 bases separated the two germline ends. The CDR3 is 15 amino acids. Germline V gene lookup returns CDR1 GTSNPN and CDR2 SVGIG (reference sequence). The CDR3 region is CAWSQGLSYNSPLHF. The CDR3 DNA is TGTGCCTGGAGTCAAGGTCTCTCCTATAATTCACCCCTCCACTTT.

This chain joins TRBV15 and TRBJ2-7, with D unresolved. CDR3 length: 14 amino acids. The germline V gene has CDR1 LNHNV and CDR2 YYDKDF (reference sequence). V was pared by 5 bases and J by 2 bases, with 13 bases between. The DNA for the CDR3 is TGTGCCACCAGCGGGGTTCCGGGTACCTACGAGCAGTACTTC. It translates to CATSGVPGTYEQYF.

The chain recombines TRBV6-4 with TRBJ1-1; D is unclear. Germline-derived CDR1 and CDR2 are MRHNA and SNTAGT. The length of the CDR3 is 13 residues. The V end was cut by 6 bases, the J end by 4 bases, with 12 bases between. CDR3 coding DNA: TGTGCCAGCAGAAACGGGTGGGGCACTGAAGCTTTCTTT. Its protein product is CASRNGWGTEAFF.

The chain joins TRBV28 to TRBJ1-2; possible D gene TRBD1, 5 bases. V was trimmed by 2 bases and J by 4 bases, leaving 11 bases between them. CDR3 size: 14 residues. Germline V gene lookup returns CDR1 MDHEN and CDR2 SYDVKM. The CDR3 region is CASSLGTSAYGYTF. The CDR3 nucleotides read TGTGCCAGCAGTTTAGGGACGTCAGCCTATGGCTACACCTTC.

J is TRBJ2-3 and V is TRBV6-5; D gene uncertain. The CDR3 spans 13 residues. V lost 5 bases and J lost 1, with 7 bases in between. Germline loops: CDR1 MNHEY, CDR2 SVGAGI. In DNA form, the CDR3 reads TGTGCCAGCAGTCTAACAGGCACAGATACGCAGTATTTT. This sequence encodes CASSLTGTDTQYF.

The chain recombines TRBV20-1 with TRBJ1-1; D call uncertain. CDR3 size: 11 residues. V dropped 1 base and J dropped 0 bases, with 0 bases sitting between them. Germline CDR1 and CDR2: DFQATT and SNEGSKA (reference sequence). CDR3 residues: CSARVNTEAFF. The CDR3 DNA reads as TGCAGTGCTAGAGTGAACACTGAAGCTTTCTTT.

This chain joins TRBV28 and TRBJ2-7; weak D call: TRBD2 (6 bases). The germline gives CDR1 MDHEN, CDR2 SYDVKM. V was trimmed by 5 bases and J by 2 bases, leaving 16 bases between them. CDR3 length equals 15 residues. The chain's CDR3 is CASSRDSSIPYEQYF. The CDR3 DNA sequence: TGTGCCAGCAGTCGGGACTCCTCGATACCCTACGAGCAGTACTTC.

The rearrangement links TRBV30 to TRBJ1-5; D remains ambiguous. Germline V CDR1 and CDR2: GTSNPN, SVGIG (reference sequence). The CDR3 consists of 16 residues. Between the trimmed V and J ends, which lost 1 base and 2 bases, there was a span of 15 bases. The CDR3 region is CAWSAARVVGNQPQHF. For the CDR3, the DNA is TGTGCCTGGAGTGCCGCTCGCGTAGTAGGCAATCAGCCCCAGCATTTT.

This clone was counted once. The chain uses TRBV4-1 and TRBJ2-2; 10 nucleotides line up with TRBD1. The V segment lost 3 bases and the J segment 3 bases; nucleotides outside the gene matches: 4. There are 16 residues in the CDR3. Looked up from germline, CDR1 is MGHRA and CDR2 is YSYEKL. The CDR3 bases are TGCGCCAGCAGCCAGATGGGACAGGGGCACACCGGGGAGCTGTTTTTT. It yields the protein CASSQMGQGHTGELFF.

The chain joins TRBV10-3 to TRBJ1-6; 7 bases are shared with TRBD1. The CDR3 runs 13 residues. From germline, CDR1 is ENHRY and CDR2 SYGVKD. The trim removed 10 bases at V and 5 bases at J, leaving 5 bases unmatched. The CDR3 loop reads CANRDRDNSPLHF. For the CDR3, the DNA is TGTGCCAATAGGGACAGAGATAATTCACCCCTCCACTTT.

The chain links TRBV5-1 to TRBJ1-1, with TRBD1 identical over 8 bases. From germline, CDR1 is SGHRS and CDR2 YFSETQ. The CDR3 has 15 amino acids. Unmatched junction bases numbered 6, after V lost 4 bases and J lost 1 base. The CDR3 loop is CASSPTGGANTEAFF. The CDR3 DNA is TGCGCCAGCAGCCCAACAGGGGGGGCGAACACTGAAGCTTTCTTT.

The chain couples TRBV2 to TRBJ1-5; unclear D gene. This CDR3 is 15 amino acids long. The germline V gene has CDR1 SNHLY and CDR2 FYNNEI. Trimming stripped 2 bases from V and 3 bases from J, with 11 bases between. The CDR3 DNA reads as TGTGCCAGCAGTGAATATGGGAACATCAATCAGCCCCAGCATTTT. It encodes CASSEYGNINQPQHF.

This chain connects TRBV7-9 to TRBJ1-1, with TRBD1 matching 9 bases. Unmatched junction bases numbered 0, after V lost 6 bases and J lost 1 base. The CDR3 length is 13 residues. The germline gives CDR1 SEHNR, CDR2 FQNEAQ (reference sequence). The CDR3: CASRTGGNTEAFF. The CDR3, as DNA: TGTGCCAGCAGGACAGGGGGGAACACTGAAGCTTTCTTT.

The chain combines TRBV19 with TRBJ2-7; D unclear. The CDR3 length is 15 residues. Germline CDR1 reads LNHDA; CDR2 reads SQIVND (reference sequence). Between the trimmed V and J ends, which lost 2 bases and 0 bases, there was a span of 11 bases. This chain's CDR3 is CASSISAVDSYEQYF. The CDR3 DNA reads TGTGCCAGTAGTATATCGGCCGTTGACTCCTACGAGCAGTACTTC.